Here is one TCR beta chain with its context. Its target is not known. The donors were in the 120-subject validation cohort, distinct from the approximately 610-subject first cohort. The record originates from a study of cytomegalovirus exposure and HLA in healthy donors. Study results and limitations: In the 130 or so validation repertoires, 94% of cluster scores exceeded 0, per a later analysis. Many donors shared some public TCRs, even though most TCR sequences were rare.

V lost 7 bases and J lost 8; bases outside the gene matches: 10. CDR1 and CDR2 (germline): MNHEY, SMNVEV (reference sequence). CDR3 length: 15 residues. Clones were read by immunoSEQ multiplex PCR, and TCRdb kept only the in-frame ones, dropping some. The sample yields about 130,000 clones, 85% to 90% seen once. This sequence joins TRBV27 and TRBJ1-6; TRBD1 agrees at 8 bases. The sample was PBMCs. The sequence was obtained from a man aged 25 to 45 in good health and CMV-seronegative. The CDR3 nucleotides read TGTGCCAGCACAACCCCCGGGACAGGACATTCACCCCTCCACTTT. Translated: CASTTPGTGHSPLHF.